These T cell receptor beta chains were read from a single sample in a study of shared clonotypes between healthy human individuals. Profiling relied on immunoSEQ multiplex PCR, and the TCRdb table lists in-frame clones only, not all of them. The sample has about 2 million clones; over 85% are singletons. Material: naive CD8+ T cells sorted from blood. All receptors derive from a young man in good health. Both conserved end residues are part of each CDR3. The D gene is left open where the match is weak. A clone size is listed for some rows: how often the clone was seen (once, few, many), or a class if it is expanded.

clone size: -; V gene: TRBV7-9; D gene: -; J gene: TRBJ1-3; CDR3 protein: CASSFRQNSGNTIYF; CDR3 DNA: TGTGCCAGCAGCTTCCGACAGAACTCTGGAAACACCATATATTTT
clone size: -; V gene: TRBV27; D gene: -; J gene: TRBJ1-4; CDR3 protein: CATGAGAGKLFF; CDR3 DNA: TGTGCCACCGGGGCCGGGGCGGGGAAACTGTTTTTT
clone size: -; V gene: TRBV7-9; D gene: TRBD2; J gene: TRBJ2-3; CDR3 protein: CASSWSSGGAITDTQYF; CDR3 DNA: TGTGCCAGCAGCTGGAGTAGCGGGGGGGCCATTACAGATACGCAGTATTTT
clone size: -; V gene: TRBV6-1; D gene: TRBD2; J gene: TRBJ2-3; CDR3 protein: CASRELATGGTDTQYF; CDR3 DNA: TGTGCCAGCAGGGAACTAGCGACCGGAGGGACAGATACGCAGTATTTT
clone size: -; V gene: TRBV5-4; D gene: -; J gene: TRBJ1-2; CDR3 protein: CASRGEGGGYTF; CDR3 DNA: TGTGCCAGCAGAGGTGAGGGAGGTGGCTACACCTTC
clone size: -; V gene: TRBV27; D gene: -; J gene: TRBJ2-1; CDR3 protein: CASSSLSNEQFF; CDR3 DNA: TGTGCCAGCAGTTCCCTATCCAATGAGCAGTTCTTC
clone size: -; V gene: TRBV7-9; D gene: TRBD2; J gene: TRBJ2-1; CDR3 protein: CASSLAISGTYNEQFF; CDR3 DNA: TGTGCCAGCAGCTTAGCGATTAGCGGGACGTACAATGAGCAGTTCTTC
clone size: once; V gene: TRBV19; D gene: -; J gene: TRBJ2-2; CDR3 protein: CASSTREANTGELFF; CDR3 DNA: TGTGCCAGTAGTACCCGAGAGGCTAACACCGGGGAGCTGTTTTTT
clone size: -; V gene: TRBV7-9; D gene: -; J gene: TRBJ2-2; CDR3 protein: CASSLVGQATGELFF; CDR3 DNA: TGTGCCAGCAGCTTAGTGGGGCAGGCCACCGGGGAGCTGTTTTTT
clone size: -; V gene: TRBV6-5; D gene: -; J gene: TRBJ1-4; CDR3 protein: CASSPEYGVSEKLFF; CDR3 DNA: TGTGCCAGCAGTCCCGAATACGGGGTCAGTGAAAAACTGTTTTTT
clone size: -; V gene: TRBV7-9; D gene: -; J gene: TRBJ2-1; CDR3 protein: CASSPLDSSSYNEQFF; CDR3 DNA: TGTGCCAGCAGCCCTCTGGACAGCAGCTCCTACAATGAGCAGTTCTTC
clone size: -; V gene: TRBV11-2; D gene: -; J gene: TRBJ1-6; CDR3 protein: CASSLASPTVSYSPLHF; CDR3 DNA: TGTGCCAGCAGCTTAGCTTCTCCGACTGTATCTTATTCACCCCTCCACTTT
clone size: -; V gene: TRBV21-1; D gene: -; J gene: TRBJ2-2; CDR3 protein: CASSRLTSGELFF; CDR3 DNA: TGTGCCAGCAGCAGACTAACTAGCGGGGAGCTGTTTTTT
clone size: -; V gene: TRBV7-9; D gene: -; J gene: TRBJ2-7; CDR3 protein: CASTALGYEQYF; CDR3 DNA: TGTGCCAGCACCGCACTGGGCTACGAGCAGTACTTC
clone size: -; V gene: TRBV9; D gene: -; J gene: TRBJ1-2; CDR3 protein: CASSAGEVVGYTF; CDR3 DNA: TGTGCCAGCAGCGCTGGGGAAGTTGTGGGCTACACCTTC
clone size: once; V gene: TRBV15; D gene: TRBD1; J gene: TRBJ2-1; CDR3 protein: CATSRGTGEGDEQFF; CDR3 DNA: TGTGCCACCAGCAGGGGGACAGGGGAAGGGGATGAGCAGTTCTTC
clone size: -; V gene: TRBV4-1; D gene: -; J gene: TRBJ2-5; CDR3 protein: CASSQDDGSQETQYF; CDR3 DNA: TGCGCCAGCAGCCAAGACGACGGGAGCCAAGAGACCCAGTACTTC
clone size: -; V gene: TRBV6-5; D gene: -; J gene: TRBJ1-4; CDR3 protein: CASSPGDSKKLFF; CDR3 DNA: TGTGCCAGCAGTCCCGGCGACTCCAAAAAACTGTTTTTT
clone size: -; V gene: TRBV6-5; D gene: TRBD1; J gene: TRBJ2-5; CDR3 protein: CASSYQGVPGETQYF; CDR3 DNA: TGTGCCAGCAGTTACCAGGGGGTCCCGGGGGAGACCCAGTACTTC
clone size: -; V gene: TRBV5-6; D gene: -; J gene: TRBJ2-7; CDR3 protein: CASSLSYGEVIHEQYF; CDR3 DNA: TGTGCCAGCAGCCTGAGTTACGGGGAGGTTATCCACGAGCAGTACTTC
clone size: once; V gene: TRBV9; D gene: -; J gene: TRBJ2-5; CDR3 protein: CASSGAGWQETQYF; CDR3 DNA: TGTGCCAGCAGCGGGGCAGGATGGCAAGAGACCCAGTACTTC
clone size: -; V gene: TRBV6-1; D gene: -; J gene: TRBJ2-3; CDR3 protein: CASSVLRDSTDTQYF; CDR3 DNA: TGTGCCAGCAGTGTCCTCCGGGACAGCACAGATACGCAGTATTTT
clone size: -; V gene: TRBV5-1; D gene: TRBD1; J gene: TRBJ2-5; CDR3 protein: CASSSGQGQETQYF; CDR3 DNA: TGCGCCAGCAGCAGCGGACAGGGACAAGAGACCCAGTACTTC
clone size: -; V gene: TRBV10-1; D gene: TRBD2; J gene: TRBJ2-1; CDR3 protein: CASSDRLAGTNEQFF; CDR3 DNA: TGCGCCAGCAGTGATCGTCTAGCGGGAACCAATGAGCAGTTCTTC
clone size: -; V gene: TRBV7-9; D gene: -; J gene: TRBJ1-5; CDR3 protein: CASSLGAGANNQPQHF; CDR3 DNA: TGTGCCAGCAGCTTAGGAGCCGGCGCAAACAATCAGCCCCAGCATTTT
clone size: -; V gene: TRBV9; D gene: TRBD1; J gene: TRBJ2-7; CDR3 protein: CASSAHLGGDEQYF; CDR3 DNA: TGTGCCAGCAGCGCCCATCTAGGGGGCGACGAGCAGTACTTC
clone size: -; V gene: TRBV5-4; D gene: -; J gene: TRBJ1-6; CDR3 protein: CASSLFGEGTVHF; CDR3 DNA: -
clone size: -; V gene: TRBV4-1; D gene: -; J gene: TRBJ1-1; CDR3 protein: CASSHSRTGDTEAFF; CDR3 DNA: TGCGCCAGCAGCCATTCCCGAACGGGGGACACTGAAGCTTTCTTT
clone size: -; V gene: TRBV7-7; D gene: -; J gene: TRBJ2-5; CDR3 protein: CASSLKNDRETQYF; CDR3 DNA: TGTGCTAGCAGCTTAAAAAACGACAGGGAGACCCAGTACTTC
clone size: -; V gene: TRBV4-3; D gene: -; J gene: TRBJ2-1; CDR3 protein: CASSLGADTAYNEQFF; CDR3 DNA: TGCGCCAGCAGCCTAGGGGCGGACACGGCCTACAATGAGCAGTTCTTC
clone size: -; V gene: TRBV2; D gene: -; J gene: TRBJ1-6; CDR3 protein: CASSDGRAHPNSPLHF; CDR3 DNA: TGTGCCAGCAGTGATGGTCGGGCCCACCCGAATTCACCCCTCCACTTT
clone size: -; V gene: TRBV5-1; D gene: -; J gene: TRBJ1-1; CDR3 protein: CASSGGGTEAFF; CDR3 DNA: TGCGCCAGCAGCGGAGGGGGGACTGAAGCTTTCTTT
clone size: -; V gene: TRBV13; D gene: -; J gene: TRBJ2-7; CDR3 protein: CASSLGRVGEQYF; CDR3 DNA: TGTGCCAGCAGCTTAGGCAGGGTGGGGGAGCAGTACTTC
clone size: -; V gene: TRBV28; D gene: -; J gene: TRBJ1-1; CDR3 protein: CASSPRGGQLFGTEAFF; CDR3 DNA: TGTGCCAGCAGTCCCCGAGGAGGACAGCTTTTCGGCACTGAAGCTTTCTTT
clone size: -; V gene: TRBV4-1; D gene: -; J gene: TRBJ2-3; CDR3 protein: CASSTPGDTQYF; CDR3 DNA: TGCGCCAGCAGCACCCCGGGAGATACGCAGTATTTT
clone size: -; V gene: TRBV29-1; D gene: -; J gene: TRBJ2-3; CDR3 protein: CSVEDLRDTDTQYF; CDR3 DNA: TGCAGCGTTGAAGATCTCCGGGACACAGATACGCAGTATTTT
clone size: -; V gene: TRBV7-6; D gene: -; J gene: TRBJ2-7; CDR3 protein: CASSLAVAREQYF; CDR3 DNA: TGTGCCAGCAGCTTAGCGGTAGCCCGCGAGCAGTACTTC
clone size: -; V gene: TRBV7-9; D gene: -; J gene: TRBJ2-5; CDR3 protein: CASSLARGAGTQYF; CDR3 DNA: TGTGCCAGCAGCTTAGCTCGGGGGGCCGGGACCCAGTACTTC
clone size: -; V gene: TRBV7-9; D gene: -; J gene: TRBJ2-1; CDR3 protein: CASSLGLGLDNEQFF; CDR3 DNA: TGTGCCAGCAGCTTAGGACTAGGTCTTGACAATGAGCAGTTCTTC
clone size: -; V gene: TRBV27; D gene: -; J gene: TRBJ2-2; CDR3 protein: CASSPLILAKHTGELFF; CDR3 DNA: TGTGCCAGCAGCCCTCTTATTCTGGCTAAACACACCGGGGAGCTGTTTTTT
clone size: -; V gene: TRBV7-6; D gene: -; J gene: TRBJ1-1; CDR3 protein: CASSFQQGNTEAFF; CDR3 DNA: TGTGCCAGCAGCTTCCAACAGGGGAACACTGAAGCTTTCTTT
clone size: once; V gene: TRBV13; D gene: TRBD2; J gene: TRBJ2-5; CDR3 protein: CASSLRVAGVQETQYF; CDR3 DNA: TGTGCCAGCAGCTTAAGAGTAGCGGGGGTCCAAGAGACCCAGTACTTC
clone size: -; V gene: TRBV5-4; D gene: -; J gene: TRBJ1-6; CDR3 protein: CASSPDYNYNSPLHF; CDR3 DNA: TGTGCCAGCAGCCCGGATTATAACTATAATTCACCCCTCCACTTT
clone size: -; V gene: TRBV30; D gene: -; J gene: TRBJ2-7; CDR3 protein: CAWSPSDYEQYF; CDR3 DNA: TGTGCCTGGAGTCCCTCCGACTACGAGCAGTACTTC
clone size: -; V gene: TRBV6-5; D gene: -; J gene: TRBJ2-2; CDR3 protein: CASREWGDTGELFF; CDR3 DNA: TGTGCCAGCAGGGAGTGGGGGGACACCGGGGAGCTGTTTTTT